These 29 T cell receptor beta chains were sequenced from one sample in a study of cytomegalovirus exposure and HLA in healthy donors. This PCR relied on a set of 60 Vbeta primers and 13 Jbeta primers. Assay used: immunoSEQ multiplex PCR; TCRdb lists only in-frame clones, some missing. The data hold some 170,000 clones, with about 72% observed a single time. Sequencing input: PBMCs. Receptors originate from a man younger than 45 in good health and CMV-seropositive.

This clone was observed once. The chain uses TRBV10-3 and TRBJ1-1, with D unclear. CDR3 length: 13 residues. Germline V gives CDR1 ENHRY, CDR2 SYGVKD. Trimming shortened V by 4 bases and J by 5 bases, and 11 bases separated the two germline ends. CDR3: CAISVQERTEAFF. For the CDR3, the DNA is TGTGCCATCAGTGTTCAGGAAAGGACTGAAGCTTTCTTT.

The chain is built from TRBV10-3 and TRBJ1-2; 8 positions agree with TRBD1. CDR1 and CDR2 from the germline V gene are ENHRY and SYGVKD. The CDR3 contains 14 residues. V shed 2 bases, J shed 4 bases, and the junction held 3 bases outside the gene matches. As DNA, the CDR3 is TGTGCCATCAGTGAGGCAGGGGGCGTCTATGGCTACACCTTC. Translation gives CAISEAGGVYGYTF.

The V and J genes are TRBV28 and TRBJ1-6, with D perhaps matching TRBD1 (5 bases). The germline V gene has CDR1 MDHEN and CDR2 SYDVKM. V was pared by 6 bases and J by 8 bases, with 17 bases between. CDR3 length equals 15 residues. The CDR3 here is CASRYPAGQDSPLHF. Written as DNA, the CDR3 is TGTGCCAGCAGATATCCCGCAGGGCAGGATTCACCCCTCCACTTT.

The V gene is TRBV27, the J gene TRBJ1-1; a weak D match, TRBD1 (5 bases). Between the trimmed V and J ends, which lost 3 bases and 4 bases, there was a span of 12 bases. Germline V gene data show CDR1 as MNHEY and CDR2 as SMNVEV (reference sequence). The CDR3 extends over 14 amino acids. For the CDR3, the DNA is TGTGCCAGCAGTTTGTACAGGAGGGGCACTGAAGCTTTCTTT. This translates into CASSLYRRGTEAFF.

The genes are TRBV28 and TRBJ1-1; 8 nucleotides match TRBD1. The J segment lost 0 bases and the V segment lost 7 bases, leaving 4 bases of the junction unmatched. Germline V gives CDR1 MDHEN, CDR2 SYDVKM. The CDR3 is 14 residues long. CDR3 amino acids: CASTQDRVNTEAFF. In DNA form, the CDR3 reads TGTGCCAGCACTCAGGACAGGGTGAACACTGAAGCTTTCTTT. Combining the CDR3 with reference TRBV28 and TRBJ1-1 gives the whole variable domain DVKVTQSSRYLVKRTGEKVFLECVQDMDHENMFWYRQDPGLGLRLIYFSYDVKMKEKGDIPEGYSVSREKKERFSLILESASTNQTSMYLCASTQDRVNTEAFFGQGTRLTVV.

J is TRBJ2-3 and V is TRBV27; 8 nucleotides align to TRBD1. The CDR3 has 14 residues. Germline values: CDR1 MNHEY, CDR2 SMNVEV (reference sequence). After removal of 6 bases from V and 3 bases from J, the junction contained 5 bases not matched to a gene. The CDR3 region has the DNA TGTGCCAGCAGCCGTTACAGGGGGACAGATACGCAGTATTTT. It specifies CASSRYRGTDTQYF.

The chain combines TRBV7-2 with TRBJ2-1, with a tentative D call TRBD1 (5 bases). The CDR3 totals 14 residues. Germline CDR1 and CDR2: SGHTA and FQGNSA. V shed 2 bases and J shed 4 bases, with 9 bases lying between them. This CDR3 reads CASSLRGNYNEQFF. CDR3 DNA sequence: TGTGCCAGCAGCTTAAGGGGAAATTACAATGAGCAGTTCTTC.

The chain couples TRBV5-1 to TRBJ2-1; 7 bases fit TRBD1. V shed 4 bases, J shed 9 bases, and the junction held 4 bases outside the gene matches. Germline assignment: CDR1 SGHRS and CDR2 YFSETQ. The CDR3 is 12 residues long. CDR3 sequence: CASSPTGLEQFF. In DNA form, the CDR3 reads TGCGCCAGCAGCCCGACAGGGCTTGAGCAGTTCTTC. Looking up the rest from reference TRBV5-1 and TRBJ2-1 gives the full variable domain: KAGVTQTPRYLIKTRGQQVTLSCSPISGHRSVSWYQQTPGQGLQFLFEYFSETQRNKGNFPGRFSGRQFSNSRSEMNVSTLELGDSALYLCASSPTGLEQFFGPGTRLTVL.

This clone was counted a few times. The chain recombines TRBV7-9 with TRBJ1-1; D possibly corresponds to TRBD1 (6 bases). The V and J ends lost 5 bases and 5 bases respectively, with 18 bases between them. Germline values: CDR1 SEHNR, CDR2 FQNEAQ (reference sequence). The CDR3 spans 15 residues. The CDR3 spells CASSPTGTLGTEAFF. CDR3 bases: TGTGCCAGCAGCCCCACCGGGACATTGGGTACTGAAGCTTTCTTT.

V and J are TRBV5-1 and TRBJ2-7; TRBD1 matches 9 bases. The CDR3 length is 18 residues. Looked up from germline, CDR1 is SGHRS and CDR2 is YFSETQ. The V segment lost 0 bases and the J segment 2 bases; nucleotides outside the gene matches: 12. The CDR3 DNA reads TGCGCCAGCAGCTTGGAGAGGACAGGGGACCCTACGGCCTACGAGCAGTACTTC. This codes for CASSLERTGDPTAYEQYF.

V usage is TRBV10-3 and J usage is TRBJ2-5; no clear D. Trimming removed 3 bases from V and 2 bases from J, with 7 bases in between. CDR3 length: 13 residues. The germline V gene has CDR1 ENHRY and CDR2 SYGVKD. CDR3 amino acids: CAISEREQETQYF. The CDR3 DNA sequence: TGTGCCATCAGTGAACGAGAGCAAGAGACCCAGTACTTC.

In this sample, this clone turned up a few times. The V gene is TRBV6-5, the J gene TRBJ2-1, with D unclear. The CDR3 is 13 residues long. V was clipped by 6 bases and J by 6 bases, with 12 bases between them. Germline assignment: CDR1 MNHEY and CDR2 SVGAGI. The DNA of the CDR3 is TGTGCCAGCAGGGGCTGGGCTATCAATGAGCAGTTCTTC. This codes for CASRGWAINEQFF.

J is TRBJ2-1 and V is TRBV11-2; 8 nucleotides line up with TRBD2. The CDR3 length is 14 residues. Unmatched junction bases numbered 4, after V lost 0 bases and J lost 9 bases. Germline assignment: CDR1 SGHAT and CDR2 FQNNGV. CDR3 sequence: CASSLEGSGVEQFF. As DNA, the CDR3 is TGTGCCAGCAGCTTAGAGGGTAGCGGGGTTGAGCAGTTCTTC. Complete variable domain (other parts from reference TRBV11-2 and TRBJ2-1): EAGVAQSPRYKIIEKRQSVAFWCNPISGHATLYWYQQILGQGPKLLIQFQNNGVVDDSQLPKDRFSAERLKGVDSTLKIQPAKLEDSAVYLCASSLEGSGVEQFFGPGTRLTVL.

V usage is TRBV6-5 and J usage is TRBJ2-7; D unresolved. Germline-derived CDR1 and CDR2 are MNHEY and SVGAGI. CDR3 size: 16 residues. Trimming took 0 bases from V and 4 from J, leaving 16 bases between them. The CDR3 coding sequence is TGTGCCAGCAGTTACTCTGTTGCAGGTTTCACTTACGAGCAGTACTTC. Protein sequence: CASSYSVAGFTYEQYF.

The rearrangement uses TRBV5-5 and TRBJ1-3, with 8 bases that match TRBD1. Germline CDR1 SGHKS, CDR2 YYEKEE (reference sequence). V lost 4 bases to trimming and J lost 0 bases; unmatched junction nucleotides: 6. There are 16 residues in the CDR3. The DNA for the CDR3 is TGTGCCAGCAGCCAAGGGACAGGAGCCTCTGGAAACACCATATATTTT. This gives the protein CASSQGTGASGNTIYF. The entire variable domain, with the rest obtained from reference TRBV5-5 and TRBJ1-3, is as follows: DAGVTQSPTHLIKTRGQQVTLRCSPISGHKSVSWYQQVLGQGPQFIFQYYEKEERGRGNFPDRFSARQFPNYSSELNVNALLLGDSALYLCASSQGTGASGNTIYFGEGSWLTVV.

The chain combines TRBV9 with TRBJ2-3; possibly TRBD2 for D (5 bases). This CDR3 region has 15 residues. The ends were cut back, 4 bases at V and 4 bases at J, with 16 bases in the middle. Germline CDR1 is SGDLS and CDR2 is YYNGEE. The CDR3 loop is CASSKRDGSPDTQYF. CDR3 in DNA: TGTGCCAGCAGCAAACGGGATGGATCCCCAGATACGCAGTATTTT.

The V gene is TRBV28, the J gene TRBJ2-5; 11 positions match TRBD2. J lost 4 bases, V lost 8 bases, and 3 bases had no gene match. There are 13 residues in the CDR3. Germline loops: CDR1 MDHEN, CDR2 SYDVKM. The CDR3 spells CASEGLAGETQYF. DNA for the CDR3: TGTGCCAGCGAAGGACTAGCGGGAGAGACCCAGTACTTC.

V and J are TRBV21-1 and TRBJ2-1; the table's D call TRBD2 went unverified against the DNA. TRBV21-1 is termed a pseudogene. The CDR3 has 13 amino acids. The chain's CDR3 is CASSKVWENEQFF. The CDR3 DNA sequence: TGTGCCAGCAGCAAAGTTTGGGAGAATGAGCAGTTCTTC.

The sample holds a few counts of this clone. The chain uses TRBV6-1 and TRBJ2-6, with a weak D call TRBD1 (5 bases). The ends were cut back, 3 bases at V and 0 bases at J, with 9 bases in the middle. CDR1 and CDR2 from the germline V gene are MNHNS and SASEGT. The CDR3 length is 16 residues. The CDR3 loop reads CASSDREASGANVLTF. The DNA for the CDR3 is TGTGCCAGCAGTGACAGGGAAGCCTCTGGGGCCAACGTCCTGACTTTC.

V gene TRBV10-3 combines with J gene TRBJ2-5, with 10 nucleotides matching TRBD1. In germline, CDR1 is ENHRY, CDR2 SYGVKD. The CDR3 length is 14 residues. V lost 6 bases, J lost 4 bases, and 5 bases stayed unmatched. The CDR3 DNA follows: TGTGCCATCAGGGGACAGGGGAGGTCAGAGACCCAGTACTTC. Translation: CAIRGQGRSETQYF.

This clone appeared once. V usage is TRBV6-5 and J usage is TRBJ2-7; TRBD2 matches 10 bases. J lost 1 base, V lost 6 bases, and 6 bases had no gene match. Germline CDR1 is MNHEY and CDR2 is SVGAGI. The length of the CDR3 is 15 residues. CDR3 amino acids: CASSYSGGPSYEQYF. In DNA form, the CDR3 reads TGTGCCAGCAGCTATAGCGGGGGGCCATCCTACGAGCAGTACTTC.

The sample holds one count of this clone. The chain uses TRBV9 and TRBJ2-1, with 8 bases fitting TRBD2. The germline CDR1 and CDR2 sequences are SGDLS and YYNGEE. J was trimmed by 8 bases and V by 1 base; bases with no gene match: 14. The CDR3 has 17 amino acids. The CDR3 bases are TGTGCCAGCAGCGTAAGGAGCGGGGGCCGGGGGTATGATGAGCAGTTCTTC. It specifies CASSVRSGGRGYDEQFF.

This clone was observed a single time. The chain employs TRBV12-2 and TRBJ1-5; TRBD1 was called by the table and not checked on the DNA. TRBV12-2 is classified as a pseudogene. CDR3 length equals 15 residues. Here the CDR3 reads CASHMGQGVNQPQHF. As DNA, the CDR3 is TGTGCAAGTCATATGGGACAGGGTGTCAATCAGCCCCAGCATTTT.

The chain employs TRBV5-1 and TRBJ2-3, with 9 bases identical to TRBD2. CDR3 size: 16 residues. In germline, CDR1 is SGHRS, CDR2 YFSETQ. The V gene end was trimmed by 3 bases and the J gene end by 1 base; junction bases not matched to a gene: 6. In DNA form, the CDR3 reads TGCGCCAGCAGCTATTACGCGGGGGGGGGCACAGATACGCAGTATTTT. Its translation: CASSYYAGGGTDTQYF.

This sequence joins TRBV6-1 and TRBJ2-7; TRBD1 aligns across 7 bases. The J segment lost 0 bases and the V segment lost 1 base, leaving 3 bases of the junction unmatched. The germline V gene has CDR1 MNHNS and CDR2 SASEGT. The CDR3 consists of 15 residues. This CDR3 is CASSEVQGSSYEQYF. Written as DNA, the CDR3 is TGTGCCAGCAGTGAAGTACAGGGGAGCTCCTACGAGCAGTACTTC.

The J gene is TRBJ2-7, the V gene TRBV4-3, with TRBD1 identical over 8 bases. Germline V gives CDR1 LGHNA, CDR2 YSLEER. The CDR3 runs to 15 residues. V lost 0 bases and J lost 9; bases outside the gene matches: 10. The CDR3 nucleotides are TGCGCCAGCAGCCAAGATTCGGCGACAGGGGTGGGGCAGTACTTC. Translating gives CASSQDSATGVGQYF.

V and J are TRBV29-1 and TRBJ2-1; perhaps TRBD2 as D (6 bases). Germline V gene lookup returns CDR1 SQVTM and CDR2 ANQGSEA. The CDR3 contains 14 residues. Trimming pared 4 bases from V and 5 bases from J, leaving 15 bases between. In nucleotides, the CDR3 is TGCAGCGTTGCCATTATGCGGGGTGACAATGAGCAGTTCTTC. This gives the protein CSVAIMRGDNEQFF.

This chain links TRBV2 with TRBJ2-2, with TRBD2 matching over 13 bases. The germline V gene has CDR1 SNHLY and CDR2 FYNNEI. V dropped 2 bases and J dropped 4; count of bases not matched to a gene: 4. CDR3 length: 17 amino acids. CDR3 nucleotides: TGTGCCAGCAGTGAACCTAGGACTAGCGGGGGCACCGGGGAGCTGTTTTTT. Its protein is CASSEPRTSGGTGELFF.

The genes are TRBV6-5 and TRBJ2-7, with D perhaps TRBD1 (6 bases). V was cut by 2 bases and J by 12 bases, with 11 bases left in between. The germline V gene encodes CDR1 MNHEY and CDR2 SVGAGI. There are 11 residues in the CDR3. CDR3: CASSYAGGLYF. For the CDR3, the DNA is TGTGCCAGCAGTTACGCTGGGGGCCTGTACTTC.